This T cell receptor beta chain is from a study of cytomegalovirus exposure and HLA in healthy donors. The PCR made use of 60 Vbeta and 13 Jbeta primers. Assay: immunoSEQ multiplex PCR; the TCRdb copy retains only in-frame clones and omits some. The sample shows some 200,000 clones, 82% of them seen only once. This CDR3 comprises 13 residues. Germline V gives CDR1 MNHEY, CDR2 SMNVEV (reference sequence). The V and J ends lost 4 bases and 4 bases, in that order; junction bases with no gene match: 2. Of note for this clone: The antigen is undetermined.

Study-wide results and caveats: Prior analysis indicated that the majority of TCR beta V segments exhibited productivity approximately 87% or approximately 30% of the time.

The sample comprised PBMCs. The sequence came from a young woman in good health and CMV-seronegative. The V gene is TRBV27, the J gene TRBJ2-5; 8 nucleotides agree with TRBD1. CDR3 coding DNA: TGTGCCAGCAGTTCGACAGGGGTAGAGACCCAGTACTTC. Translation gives CASSSTGVETQYF.